The present entry profiles one T cell receptor beta chain with its context. The sample is drawn from a study of blood T cell repertoires in COVID-19. In the study overall: Acute-phase and convalescent COVID-19 samples originated in the United States, Italy and Spain. Nucleic acid was either cDNA or gDNA, and it came from T cells, B-cell-depleted T cells, or PBMCs.

Authors' analysis steps: Reference gene primer amplification in the assay estimated nucleated cell counts. Assay used: immunoSEQ multiplex PCR; TCRdb lists only in-frame clones, some missing. The DNA gave D and trimming, while V, J and clone size come from that table. The sample yields 97,000 or so clones, approximately 84% seen once. The V gene's germline CDR1 is KGHSY and CDR2 FQNENV. This CDR3 spans 15 amino acids. Trimming at V came to 2 bases and at J to 3 bases, leaving 2 bases not matched to a gene. This receptor was identified in a man aged 35 to 55 with active or convalescent COVID-19. The sequenced material came from peripheral blood. J is TRBJ1-3 and V is TRBV16; TRBD1 agrees at 9 bases. The CDR3 loop reads CASSQTGGRGNTIYF. The CDR3 DNA is TGTGCCAGCAGCCAAACAGGGGGCCGTGGAAACACCATATATTTT.